This TCR beta chain came from a study of CD8+CD57+ T cells in acquired aplastic anemia. Profiling that covered TCR beta VDJ and CDR3 relied on genomic DNA as its template. From the reads, TCRdb called clonotypes with MiXCR, one entry per CDR3 protein. The table includes 150,000 to 200,000 distinct CDR3 sequences, about 45% detected once. This clonotype was seen at least ten times. Germline V gives CDR1 SGDLS, CDR2 YYNGEE. Unmatched junction bases numbered 7, after V lost 4 bases and J lost 5 bases. The CDR3 consists of 16 residues. An expansion of CD8+CD57+ cells by flow cytometry had been shown in patients chosen for sequencing.

The sequencing sample was made of sorted CD4+, CD8+, or CD8+CD57+ T cells (not recorded which) from PBMCs. The TCR sequence derives from a human donor with aplastic anemia. The genes are TRBV9 and TRBJ2-5; 14 positions match TRBD2. Written as DNA, the CDR3 is TGTGCCAGCAGCCCAGGGACTAGCGGGGGCGGTGAGACCCAGTACTTC. Translated, it gives CASSPGTSGGGETQYF.